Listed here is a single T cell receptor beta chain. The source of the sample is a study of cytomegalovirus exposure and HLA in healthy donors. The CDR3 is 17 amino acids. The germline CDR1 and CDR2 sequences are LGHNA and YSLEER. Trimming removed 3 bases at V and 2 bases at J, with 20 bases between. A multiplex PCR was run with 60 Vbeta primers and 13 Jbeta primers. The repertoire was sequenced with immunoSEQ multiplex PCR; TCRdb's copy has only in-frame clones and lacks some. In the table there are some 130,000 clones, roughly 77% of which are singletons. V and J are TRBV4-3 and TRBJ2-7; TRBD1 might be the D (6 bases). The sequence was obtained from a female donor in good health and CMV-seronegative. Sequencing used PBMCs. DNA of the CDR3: TGCGCCAGCAGCCAGCACACATTATCGGACAGACCCTACGAGCAGTACTTC. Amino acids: CASSQHTLSDRPYEQYF.